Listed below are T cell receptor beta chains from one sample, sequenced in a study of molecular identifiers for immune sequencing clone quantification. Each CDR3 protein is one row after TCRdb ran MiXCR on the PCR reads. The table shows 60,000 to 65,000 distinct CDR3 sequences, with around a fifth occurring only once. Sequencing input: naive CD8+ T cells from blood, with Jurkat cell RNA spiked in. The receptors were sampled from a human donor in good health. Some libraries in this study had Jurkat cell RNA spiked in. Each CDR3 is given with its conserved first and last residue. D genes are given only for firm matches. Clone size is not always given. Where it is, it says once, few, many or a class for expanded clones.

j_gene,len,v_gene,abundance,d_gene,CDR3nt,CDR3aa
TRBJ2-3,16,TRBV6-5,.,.,TGTGCCAGCAGTTACTCCGCAGGGGCTAGCACAGATACGCAGTATTTT,CASSYSAGASTDTQYF
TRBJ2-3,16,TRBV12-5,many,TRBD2,TGTGCTAGTGGTTCGATTAGCGGGAGTAGTACAGATACGCAGTATTTT,CASGSISGSSTDTQYF
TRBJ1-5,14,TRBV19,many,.,TGTGCCAGTAAAAACAGGGACTGGTATCAGCCCCAGCATTTT,CASKNRDWYQPQHF
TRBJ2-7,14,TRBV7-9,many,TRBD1,TGTGCCAGCAGCCCCGGGACAGCCGTCTACGAGCAGTACTTC,CASSPGTAVYEQYF
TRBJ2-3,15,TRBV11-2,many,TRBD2,TGTGCCAGCAGCTTGCGGGGGTCTAGCACAGATACGCAGTATTTT,CASSLRGSSTDTQYF
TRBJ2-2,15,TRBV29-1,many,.,TGCAGCGTTGGACTCCTAGAAAAGAACACCGGGGAGCTGTTTTTT,CSVGLLEKNTGELFF
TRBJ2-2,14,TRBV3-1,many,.,TGTGCCAGCAGCCAAGATCGCTGGGGCGGGGAGCTGTTTTTT,CASSQDRWGGELFF
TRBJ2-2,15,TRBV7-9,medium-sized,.,TGTGCCAGCAGCTCCCGTCCCGGGAGCACCGGGGAGCTGTTTTTT,CASSSRPGSTGELFF
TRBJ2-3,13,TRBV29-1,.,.,TGCAGCGTTGAAGAACGGACCACAGGCACGCAGTATTTT,CSVEERTTGTQYF
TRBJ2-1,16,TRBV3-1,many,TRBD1,TGTGCCAGCAGCCAAGAAGGGACAGGGTGGAACGGTGAGCAGTTCTTC,CASSQEGTGWNGEQFF
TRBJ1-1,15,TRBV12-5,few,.,TGTGCTAGTGGTTTGCAGATAATGGTCAATACTGAAGCTTTCTTT,CASGLQIMVNTEAFF
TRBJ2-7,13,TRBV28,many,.,TGTGCCAGCAGTTTAGAGGGGCCCTTCGAGCAGTACTTC,CASSLEGPFEQYF
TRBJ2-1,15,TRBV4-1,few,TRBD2,TGCGCCAGCAGTTTCGGACTAGGGATAGGTAATGAGCAGTTCTTC,CASSFGLGIGNEQFF
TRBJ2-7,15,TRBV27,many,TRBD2,TGTGCCAGCAGTGTAGTAGCGGGAGTAGGGTACGAGCAGTACTTC,CASSVVAGVGYEQYF
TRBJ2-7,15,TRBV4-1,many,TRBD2,TGCGCCAGCAGCCAGACTAGCGGGAGCACCTACGAGCAGTACTTC,CASSQTSGSTYEQYF
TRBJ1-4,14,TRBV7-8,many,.,TGTGCCAGCAGCTTAGGAGGGTTGGATGAAAAACTGTTTTTT,CASSLGGLDEKLFF
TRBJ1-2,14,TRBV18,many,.,TGTACTGCGAGGGGGAATACAGGGAGCTATGGCTACACCTTC,CTARGNTGSYGYTF
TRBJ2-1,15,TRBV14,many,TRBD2,TGTGCCAGCAGCCAACCGGGAGGGCCGGGGAATGAGCAGTTCTTC,CASSQPGGPGNEQFF
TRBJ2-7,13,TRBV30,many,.,TGTGCCTGGCGCGGGCCGACTGGGGGCGAGCAGTACTTC,CAWRGPTGGEQYF
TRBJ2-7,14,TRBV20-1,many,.,TGCAGTGCTAGTAGGTGGCCTGCAACCTACGAGCAGTACTTC,CSASRWPATYEQYF
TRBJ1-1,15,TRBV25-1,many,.,TGTGCCAGCAGTGAATGGGGGGGATCTAACACTGAAGCTTTCTTT,CASSEWGGSNTEAFF
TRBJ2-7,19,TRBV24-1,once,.,TGTGCCACCAGTGATTTGCACCCCTGGACTCGAACACTAGGATACGAGCAGTACTTC,CATSDLHPWTRTLGYEQYF
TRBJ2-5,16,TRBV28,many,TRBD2,TGTGCCAGCAGTTCTCGCGGGAGGGCCTTTACAGAGACCCAGTACTTC,CASSSRGRAFTETQYF
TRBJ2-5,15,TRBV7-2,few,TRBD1,TGTGCCAGCAGCTTTAAGGGACAGGGGATCGAGGCCCAGTACTTC,CASSFKGQGIEAQYF
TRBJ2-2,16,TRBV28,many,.,TGTGCCAGCAGTTTATCGGGCCCTTCGAACACCGGGGAGCTGTTTTTT,CASSLSGPSNTGELFF
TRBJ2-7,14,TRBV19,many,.,TGTGCCAGTAGTATCCTAGCGTCCTCCTACGAGCAGTACTTC,CASSILASSYEQYF
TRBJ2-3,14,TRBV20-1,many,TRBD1,TGCAGTGCTAAGACAGGGTTTGGGACAGATACGCAGTATTTT,CSAKTGFGTDTQYF
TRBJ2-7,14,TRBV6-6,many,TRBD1,TGTGCCAGCAGTTACTCTGGGACAGCTTACGAGCAGTACTTC,CASSYSGTAYEQYF
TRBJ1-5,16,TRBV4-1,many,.,TGCGCCAGCAGCCAAGAAGCAGGCTATAGCAATCAGCCCCAGCATTTT,CASSQEAGYSNQPQHF
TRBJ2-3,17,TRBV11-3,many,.,TGTGCCAGCAACCTCCTAGACCGGGAGCAAGGCACAGATACGCAGTATTTT,CASNLLDREQGTDTQYF
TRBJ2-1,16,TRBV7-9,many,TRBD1,TGTGCCAGCACCTCCATCCCGGGACAGGGCAGCAATGAGCAGTTCTTC,CASTSIPGQGSNEQFF
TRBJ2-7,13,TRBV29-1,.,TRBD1,TGCAGCGTGGTGACAGGGAACTCCTACGAGCAGTACTTC,CSVVTGNSYEQYF
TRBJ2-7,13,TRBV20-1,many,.,TGCAGTGCTAGGACGGGGAGTACCTACGAGCAGTACTTC,CSARTGSTYEQYF
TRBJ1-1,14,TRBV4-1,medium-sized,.,TGCGCCAGCAGCCCGCCCATGGGGGGCACTGAAGCTTTCTTT,CASSPPMGGTEAFF
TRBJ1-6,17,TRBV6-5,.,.,TGTGCCAGCACCGCGACAGTTCCTAGCTCCTATAATTCACCCCTCCACTTT,CASTATVPSSYNSPLHF
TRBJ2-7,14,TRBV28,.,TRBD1,TGTGCCAGCACCCCGACAGGGCTATCCTACGAGCAGTACTTC,CASTPTGLSYEQYF
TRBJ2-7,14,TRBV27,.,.,TGTGCCAGCAGTTTGGTACGGGATTCCTACGAGCAGTACTTC,CASSLVRDSYEQYF
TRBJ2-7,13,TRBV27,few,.,TGTGCCAGCAGTTCCTCCGGAATCTACGAGCAGTACTTC,CASSSSGIYEQYF
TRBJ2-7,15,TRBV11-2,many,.,TGTGCCAGCAGCCTACCTCCGGACCTCCCCTACGAGCAGTACTTC,CASSLPPDLPYEQYF
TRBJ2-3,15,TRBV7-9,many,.,TGTGCCAGCAGCTCTCCGGGACCCCCGTCGGATACGCAGTATTTT,CASSSPGPPSDTQYF
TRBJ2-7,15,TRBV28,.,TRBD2,TGTGCCAGCAGCGACCCTACTAGCGGGAACCACGAGCAGTACTTC,CASSDPTSGNHEQYF
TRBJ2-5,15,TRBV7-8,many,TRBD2,TGTGCCAGCAGCTTAGGAGGTAGCGGGAGAGAGACCCAGTACTTC,CASSLGGSGRETQYF
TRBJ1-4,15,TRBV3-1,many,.,TGTGCCAGCAGCCCGGGGGGGCAGTATAATGAAAAACTGTTTTTT,CASSPGGQYNEKLFF
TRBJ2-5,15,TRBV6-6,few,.,TGTGCCAGCAGCCTCACGGACTGGGAACAAGAGACCCAGTACTTC,CASSLTDWEQETQYF
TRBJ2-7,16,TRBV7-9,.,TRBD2,TGTGCCAGCAGCTCCCGGGACTACCAACCCTCCTACGAGCAGTACTTC,CASSSRDYQPSYEQYF
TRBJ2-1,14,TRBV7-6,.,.,TGTGCCAGCAGCAGCTTAGACGCCACCAATGAGCAGTTCTTC,CASSSLDATNEQFF
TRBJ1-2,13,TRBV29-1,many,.,TGCAGCGTTTTAGACAGCGAACCCTATGGCTACACCTTC,CSVLDSEPYGYTF
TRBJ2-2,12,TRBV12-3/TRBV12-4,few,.,TGTGCCGGCAGTCGGAACACCGGGGAGCTGTTTTTT,CAGSRNTGELFF
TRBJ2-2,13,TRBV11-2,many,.,TGTGCCAGCAGCTTAGAAAACACCGGGGAGCTGTTTTTT,CASSLENTGELFF
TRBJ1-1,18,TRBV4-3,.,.,TGCGCCAGCGGCCAAGAAGAGGTAGGGGTAACGATGAACACTGAAGCTTTCTTT,CASGQEEVGVTMNTEAFF
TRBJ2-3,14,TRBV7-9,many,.,TGTGCCAGCAGCTTGGCGTATACCACAGATACGCAGTATTTT,CASSLAYTTDTQYF